The 21 T cell receptor beta chains given below trace back to one sample, sequenced in a study of blood T cell repertoires in COVID-19. Clones were read by immunoSEQ multiplex PCR, and TCRdb kept only the in-frame ones, dropping some. Among approximately 72,000 clones listed, around 83% were seen once. Source material: peripheral blood. The receptors originated from a woman older than 75 with active or convalescent COVID-19.

The rearrangement links TRBV6-2 or TRBV6-3 to TRBJ1-1; 8 bases match TRBD1. With 4 bases clipped from V and 3 bases from J, the junction kept 16 bases outside the gene matches. The CDR3 loop spans 18 amino acids. Germline V lookup: CDR1 MNHEY, CDR2 SVGEGT. The CDR3 sequence: CASSSGGGAPPGDTEAFF. The DNA for the CDR3 is TGTGCCAGCAGTTCAGGGGGCGGTGCCCCTCCGGGGGACACTGAAGCTTTCTTT.

The chain uses TRBV7-2 and TRBJ2-7; 9 positions agree with TRBD1. In germline, CDR1 is SGHTA, CDR2 FQGNSA. The J segment lost 3 bases and the V segment lost 5 bases, leaving 8 bases of the junction unmatched. The length of the CDR3 is 15 residues. The DNA of the CDR3 is TGTGCCAGCAGCGACATGCCGGGACAGGGCTACGAGCAGTACTTC. Its protein is CASSDMPGQGYEQYF. Supplemented by reference TRBV7-2 and TRBJ2-7, the full variable domain reads GAGVSQSPSNKVTEKGKDVELRCDPISGHTALYWYRQSLGQGLEFLIYFQGNSAPDKSGLPSDRFSAERTGGSVSTLTIQRTQQEDSAVYLCASSDMPGQGYEQYFGPGTRLTVT.

J is TRBJ2-1 and V is TRBV7-6; 9 bases align to TRBD2. This CDR3 spans 15 amino acids. Trimming took 4 bases from V and 5 from J; bases not matched to a gene: 6. In germline, CDR1 is SGHVS, CDR2 FNYEAQ. The CDR3 region is CASSSTRGGNNEQFF. CDR3 in DNA: TGTGCCAGCAGCTCTACGCGGGGGGGCAACAATGAGCAGTTCTTC.

V usage is TRBV5-1 and J usage is TRBJ2-4; 9 positions agree with TRBD1. There are 20 residues in the CDR3. CDR1 is SGHRS, CDR2 YFSETQ, per germline. Trimming cost V 2 bases and J 5 bases; bases outside gene matches: 20. CDR3 sequence reads: CASSFIHRTGDKNLENIQYF. The CDR3 nucleotides are TGCGCCAGCAGCTTCATACACCGGACAGGGGATAAGAATTTGGAAAACATTCAGTACTTC.

The chain carries TRBV7-9 and TRBJ2-2; TRBD2 agrees at 16 bases. Germline CDR1 and CDR2: SEHNR and FQNEAQ (reference sequence). CDR3 length: 15 amino acids. V lost 11 bases to trimming and J lost 5 bases; unmatched junction nucleotides: 5. CDR3 in amino acids: CAGTSGGAGTGELFF. The CDR3, as DNA: TGTGCCGGGACTAGCGGGGGGGCCGGAACCGGGGAGCTGTTTTTT.

The chain carries TRBV7-8 and TRBJ1-3; possibly TRBD1 for D (5 bases). The germline CDR1 and CDR2 sequences are SGHVS and FQNEAQ. Trimming cost V 1 base and J 3 bases, with 13 bases left between them. The CDR3 is 16 residues long. CDR3 loop: CASSLGVRGLGNTIYF. The CDR3 DNA is TGTGCCAGCAGCTTAGGAGTGCGGGGCCTTGGAAACACCATATATTTT.

The gene calls are TRBV27 and TRBJ2-7, with a weak D call TRBD2 (7 bases). Germline lookup yields CDR1 MNHEY and CDR2 SMNVEV (reference sequence). This CDR3 has 16 residues. With 6 bases removed from V and 0 bases from J, the gap between germline ends came to 18 bases. The CDR3 DNA reads as TGTGCCAGCAGAGGGGGAAGGGCGGGGGCCTCCTACGAGCAGTACTTC. It encodes CASRGGRAGASYEQYF.

The chain is built from TRBV29-1 and TRBJ1-1, with D possibly matching TRBD1 (6 bases). The CDR3 has 11 residues. Germline V gene lookup returns CDR1 SQVTM and CDR2 ANQGSEA. CDR3 nucleotide sequence: TGCGGGACGGGGGGCTCCACTGAAGCTTTCTTT. Its protein is CGTGGSTEAFF.

As for this clone: Other DNA sequences from this sample encode an identical CDR3 as well. The V gene is TRBV27, the J gene TRBJ1-5, with D hard to call. The CDR3 totals 13 residues. V shed 3 bases and J shed 7 bases, with 10 bases lying between them. Germline values: CDR1 MNHEY, CDR2 SMNVEV (reference sequence). The CDR3 region has the DNA TGTGCCAGCAGTTTGTGGGGAGGGCAGCCCCAGCATTTT. Residues: CASSLWGGQPQHF.

V is TRBV19 and J is TRBJ2-5; perhaps TRBD1 as D (6 bases). Germline V gene data show CDR1 as LNHDA and CDR2 as SQIVND (reference sequence). The CDR3 has 15 residues. V was trimmed by 6 bases and J by 14 bases, leaving 28 bases between them. CDR3 in DNA: TGTGCCAGTAGACCAACAGGGAATCGGGTTCTCCCGTCCTACTTC. This encodes CASRPTGNRVLPSYF.

The gene calls are TRBV5-1 and TRBJ1-5, with D maybe TRBD1 (6 bases). The CDR3 loop spans 13 amino acids. V shed 4 bases and J shed 4 bases, with 9 bases lying between them. CDR1 and CDR2 (germline): SGHRS, YFSETQ. The chain's CDR3 is CASSVDSNQPQHF. The CDR3 DNA follows: TGCGCCAGCAGCGTGGACAGTAATCAGCCCCAGCATTTT.

The V gene is TRBV30, the J gene TRBJ1-2, with 9 bases fitting TRBD1. This CDR3 comprises 12 residues. V lost 8 bases to trimming and J lost 5 bases; unmatched junction nucleotides: 6. Germline loops: CDR1 GTSNPN, CDR2 SVGIG (reference sequence). In DNA form, the CDR3 reads TGTGCCGGAACAGGGGGCAGGTATGGCTACACCTTC. It codes for CAGTGGRYGYTF.

The rearrangement uses TRBV2 and TRBJ2-3; 7 bases match TRBD1. The ends lost 7 bases at V and 0 bases at J; junction bases unmatched: 10. The CDR3 consists of 16 residues. Germline values: CDR1 SNHLY, CDR2 FYNNEI. The CDR3 region has the DNA TGTGCCAGCATCCATTGGGACAGCATAAGCACAGATACGCAGTATTTT. It encodes CASIHWDSISTDTQYF.

This clone was seen more than once but under ten times. V usage is TRBV29-1 and J usage is TRBJ2-7; TRBD2 might be the D (6 bases). This CDR3 is 13 amino acids long. Trimming took 7 bases from V and 0 from J, leaving 13 bases between them. The germline V gene encodes CDR1 SQVTM and CDR2 ANQGSEA. The CDR3 sequence is CSAFRGGSYEQYF. The CDR3 DNA sequence: TGCAGCGCCTTCCGGGGAGGCTCCTACGAGCAGTACTTC.

This clone showed up just once. V gene TRBV7-3 combines with J gene TRBJ2-7; D is possibly TRBD1 (6 bases). This CDR3 region has 13 residues. V gave up 5 bases and J gave up 9 bases, with 17 bases separating them. Looked up from germline, CDR1 is SGHTA and CDR2 is FQGTGA. CDR3 protein: CASSPADGGGQYF. The CDR3 DNA reads TGTGCCAGCAGCCCAGCGGATGGGGGCGGGCAGTACTTC.

The chain recombines TRBV7-9 with TRBJ2-5; the D gene is possibly TRBD2 (6 bases). CDR1 and CDR2 (germline): SEHNR, FQNEAQ (reference sequence). The CDR3 covers 16 residues. Trimming shortened V by 3 bases and J by 4 bases, and 18 bases separated the two germline ends. The CDR3 reads CASSFPGLPRRETQYF. As DNA, the CDR3 is TGTGCCAGCAGCTTTCCGGGACTCCCCCGGCGAGAGACCCAGTACTTC.

The chain carries TRBV6-5 and TRBJ1-2; possibly TRBD1 for D (6 bases). Trimming removed 7 bases at V and 6 bases at J, with 18 bases between. The length of the CDR3 is 14 residues. Germline lookup yields CDR1 MNHEY and CDR2 SVGAGI. CDR3 protein: CASNRRGSLHGYTF. CDR3 nucleotides: TGTGCCAGCAATCGAAGGGGGTCCTTACATGGCTACACCTTC.

The table lists this clone with a count of one. The CDR3 DNA follows: TGTGCCAGCAGCTTAGGGGCCAGGGAGAACACTGAAGCTTTCTTT. It is translated as CASSLGARENTEAFF. This sequence joins TRBV7-8 and TRBJ1-1; a possible D gene is TRBD1 (5 bases). This CDR3 is 15 amino acids long. The germline V and J ends were trimmed by 1 base and 1 base, with 10 bases remaining between them. The germline V gene has CDR1 SGHVS and CDR2 FQNEAQ. Drawing the rest from reference TRBV7-8 and TRBJ1-1, the complete variable domain is GAGVSQSPRYKVAKRGQDVALRCDPISGHVSLFWYQQALGQGPEFLTYFQNEAQLDKSGLPSDRFFAERPEGSVSTLKIQRTQQEDSAVYLCASSLGARENTEAFFGQGTRLTVV.

J is TRBJ1-2 and V is TRBV12-3 or TRBV12-4, with D hard to call. V shed 2 bases and J shed 9 bases, with 10 bases lying between them. CDR3 length equals 12 residues. CDR3 loop: CASSLQNMRYTF. In DNA form, the CDR3 reads TGTGCCAGCAGTTTACAGAACATGCGCTACACCTTC.

J is TRBJ2-2 and V is TRBV5-4; 7 bases match TRBD1. The V gene end was trimmed by 4 bases and the J gene end by 4 bases; junction bases not matched to a gene: 4. The CDR3 sequence is 14 residues long. CDR1 is SGHNT, CDR2 YYREEE, per germline (reference sequence). The CDR3 is CASSPDRTTGELFF. Here the CDR3 DNA reads TGTGCCAGCAGCCCGGACAGGACCACCGGGGAGCTGTTTTTT.

This chain uses TRBV7-9 with TRBJ2-2, with 7 nucleotides matching TRBD2. V shed 3 bases and J 2 bases; nucleotides not matched to a gene: 3. The CDR3 has 15 amino acids. CDR1 SEHNR and CDR2 FQNEAQ come from the germline V gene (reference sequence). CDR3 protein: CASSLGGINTGELFF. For the CDR3, the DNA is TGTGCCAGCAGCTTGGGAGGGATTAACACCGGGGAGCTGTTTTTT.